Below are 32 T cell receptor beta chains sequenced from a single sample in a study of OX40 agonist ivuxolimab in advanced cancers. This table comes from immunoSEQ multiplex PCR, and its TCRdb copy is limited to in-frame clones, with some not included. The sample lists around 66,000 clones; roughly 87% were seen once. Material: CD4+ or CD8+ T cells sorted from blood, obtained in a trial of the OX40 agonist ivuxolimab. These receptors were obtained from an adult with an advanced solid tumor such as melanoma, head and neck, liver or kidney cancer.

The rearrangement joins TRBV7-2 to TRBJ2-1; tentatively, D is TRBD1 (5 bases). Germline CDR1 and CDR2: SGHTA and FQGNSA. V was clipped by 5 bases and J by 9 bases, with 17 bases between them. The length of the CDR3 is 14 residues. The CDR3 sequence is CASSLFDSPAEQFF. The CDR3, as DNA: TGTGCCAGCAGCCTCTTCGACAGTCCCGCTGAGCAGTTCTTC.

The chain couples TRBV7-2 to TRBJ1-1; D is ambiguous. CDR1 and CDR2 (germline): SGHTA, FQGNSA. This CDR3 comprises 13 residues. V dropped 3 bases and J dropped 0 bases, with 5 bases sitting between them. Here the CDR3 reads CASSFRVNTEAFF. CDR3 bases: TGTGCCAGCAGCTTTAGGGTGAACACTGAAGCTTTCTTT.

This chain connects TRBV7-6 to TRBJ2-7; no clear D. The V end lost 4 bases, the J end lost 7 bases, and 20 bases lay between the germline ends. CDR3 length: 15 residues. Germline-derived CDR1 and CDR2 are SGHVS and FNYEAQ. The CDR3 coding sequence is TGTGCCAGCAGCTCCTACAAGGACGTTTTAGGGGAGCAGTACTTC. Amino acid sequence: CASSSYKDVLGEQYF.

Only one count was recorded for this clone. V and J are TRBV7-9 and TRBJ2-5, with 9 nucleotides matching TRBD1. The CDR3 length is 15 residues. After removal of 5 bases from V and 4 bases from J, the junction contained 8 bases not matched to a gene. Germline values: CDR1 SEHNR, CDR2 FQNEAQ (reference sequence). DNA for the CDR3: TGTGCCAGCAGCCAACGGACAGGGGCGATAGAGACCCAGTACTTC. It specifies CASSQRTGAIETQYF. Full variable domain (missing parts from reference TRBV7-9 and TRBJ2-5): DTGVSQNPRHKITKRGQNVTFRCDPISEHNRLYWYRQTLGQGPEFLTYFQNEAQLEKSRLLSDRFSAERPKGSFSTLEIQRTEQGDSAMYLCASSQRTGAIETQYFGPGTRLLVL.

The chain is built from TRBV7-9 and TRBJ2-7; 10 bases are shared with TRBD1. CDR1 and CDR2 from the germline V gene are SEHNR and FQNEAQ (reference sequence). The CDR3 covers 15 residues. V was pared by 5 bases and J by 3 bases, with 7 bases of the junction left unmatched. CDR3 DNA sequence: TGTGCCAGCAGCCCCCGGGACAGGGGAGGCTACGAGCAGTACTTC. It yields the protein CASSPRDRGGYEQYF.

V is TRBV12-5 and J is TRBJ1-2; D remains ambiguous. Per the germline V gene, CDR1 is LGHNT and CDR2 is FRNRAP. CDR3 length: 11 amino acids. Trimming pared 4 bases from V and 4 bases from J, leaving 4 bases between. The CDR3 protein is CASGSSYGYTF. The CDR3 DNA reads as TGTGCTAGTGGTTCGAGCTATGGCTACACCTTC.

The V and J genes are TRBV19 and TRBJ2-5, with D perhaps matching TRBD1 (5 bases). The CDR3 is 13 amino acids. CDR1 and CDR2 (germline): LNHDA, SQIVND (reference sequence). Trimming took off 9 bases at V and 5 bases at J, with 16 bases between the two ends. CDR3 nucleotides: TGTGCCAGCAGCACAGGTCCCCGGGAGACCCAGTACTTC. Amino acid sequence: CASSTGPRETQYF.

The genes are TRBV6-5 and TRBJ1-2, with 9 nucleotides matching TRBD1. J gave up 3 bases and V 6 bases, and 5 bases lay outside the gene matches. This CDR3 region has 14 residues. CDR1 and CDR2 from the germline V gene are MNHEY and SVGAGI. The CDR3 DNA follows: TGTGCCAGCAGCCGGACAGGGGAGGACTATGGCTACACCTTC. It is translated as CASSRTGEDYGYTF.

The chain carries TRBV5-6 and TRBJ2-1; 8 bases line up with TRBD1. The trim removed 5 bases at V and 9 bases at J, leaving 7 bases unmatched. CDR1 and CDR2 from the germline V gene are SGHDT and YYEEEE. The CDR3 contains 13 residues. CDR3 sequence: CASRSTGASEQFF. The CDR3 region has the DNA TGTGCCAGCAGATCGACAGGGGCTTCTGAGCAGTTCTTC.

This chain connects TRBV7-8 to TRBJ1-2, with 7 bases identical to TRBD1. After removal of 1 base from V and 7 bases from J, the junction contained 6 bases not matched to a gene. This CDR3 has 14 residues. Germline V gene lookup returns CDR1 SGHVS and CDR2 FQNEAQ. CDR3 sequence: CASSLETGIPGYTF. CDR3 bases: TGTGCCAGCAGCTTAGAGACAGGGATCCCTGGCTACACCTTC.

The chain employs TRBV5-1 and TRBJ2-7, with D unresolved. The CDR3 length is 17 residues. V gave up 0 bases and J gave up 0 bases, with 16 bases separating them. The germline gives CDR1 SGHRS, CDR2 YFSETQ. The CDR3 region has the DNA TGCGCCAGCAGCTTGGTTAACAGACACAAGTCCTCCTACGAGCAGTACTTC. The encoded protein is CASSLVNRHKSSYEQYF.

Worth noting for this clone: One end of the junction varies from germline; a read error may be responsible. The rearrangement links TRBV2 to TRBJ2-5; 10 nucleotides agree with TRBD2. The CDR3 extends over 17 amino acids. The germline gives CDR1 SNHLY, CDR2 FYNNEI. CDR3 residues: CASSEDSGTSDEETQYF. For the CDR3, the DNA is TGTGCCAGCAGCGAAGACTCCGGGACTAGCGACGAAGAGACCCAGTACTTC.

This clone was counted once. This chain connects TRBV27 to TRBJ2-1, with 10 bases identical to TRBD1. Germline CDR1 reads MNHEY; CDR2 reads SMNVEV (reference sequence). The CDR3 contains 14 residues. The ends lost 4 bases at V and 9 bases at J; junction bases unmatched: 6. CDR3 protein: CASSYETGGSEQFF. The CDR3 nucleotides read TGTGCCAGCAGTTATGAGACAGGGGGCAGTGAGCAGTTCTTC.

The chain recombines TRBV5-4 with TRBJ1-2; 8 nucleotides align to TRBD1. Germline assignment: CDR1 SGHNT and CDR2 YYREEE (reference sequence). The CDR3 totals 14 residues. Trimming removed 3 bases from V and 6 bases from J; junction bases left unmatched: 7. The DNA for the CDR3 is TGTGCCAGCAGCTGGACAGGGCGGGTAGATGGCTACACCTTC. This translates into CASSWTGRVDGYTF.

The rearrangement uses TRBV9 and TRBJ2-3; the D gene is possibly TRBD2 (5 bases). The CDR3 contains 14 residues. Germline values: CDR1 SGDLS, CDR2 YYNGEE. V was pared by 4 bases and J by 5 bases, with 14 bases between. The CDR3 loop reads CASSTTGLVDTQYF. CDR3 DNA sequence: TGTGCCAGCAGCACAACGGGGTTGGTAGATACGCAGTATTTT.

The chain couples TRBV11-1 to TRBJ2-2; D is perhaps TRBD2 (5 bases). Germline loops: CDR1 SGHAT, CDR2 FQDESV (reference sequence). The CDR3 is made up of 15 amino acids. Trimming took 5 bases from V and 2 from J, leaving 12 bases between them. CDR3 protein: CASSRRTANTGELFF. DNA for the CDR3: TGTGCCAGCAGCCGGAGGACTGCCAACACCGGGGAGCTGTTTTTT.

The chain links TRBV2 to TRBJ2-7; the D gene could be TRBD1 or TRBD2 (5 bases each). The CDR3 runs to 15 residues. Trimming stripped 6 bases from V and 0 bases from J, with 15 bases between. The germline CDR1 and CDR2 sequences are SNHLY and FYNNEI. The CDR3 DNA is TGTGCCAGCAGGGATAGGGACGTAATCTCCTACGAGCAGTACTTC. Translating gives CASRDRDVISYEQYF.

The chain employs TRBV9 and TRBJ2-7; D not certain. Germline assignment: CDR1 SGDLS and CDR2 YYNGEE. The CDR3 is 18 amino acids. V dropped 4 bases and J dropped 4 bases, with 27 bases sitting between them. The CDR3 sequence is CASSPTPLPVRLIYEQYF. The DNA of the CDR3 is TGTGCCAGCAGCCCCACCCCGCTTCCGGTCCGTCTAATTTACGAGCAGTACTTC.

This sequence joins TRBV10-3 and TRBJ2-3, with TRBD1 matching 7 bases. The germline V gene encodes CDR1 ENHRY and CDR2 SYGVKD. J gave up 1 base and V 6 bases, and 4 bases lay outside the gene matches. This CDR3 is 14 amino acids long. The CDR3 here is CAIRDTGGTDTQYF. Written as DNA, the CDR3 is TGTGCCATCAGAGATACAGGGGGCACAGATACGCAGTATTTT.

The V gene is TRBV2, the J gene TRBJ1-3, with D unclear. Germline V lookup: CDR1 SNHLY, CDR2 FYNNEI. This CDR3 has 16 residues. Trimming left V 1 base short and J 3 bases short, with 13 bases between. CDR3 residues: CASSEVAGLGGNTIYF. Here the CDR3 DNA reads TGTGCCAGCAGTGAAGTCGCAGGTCTAGGTGGAAACACCATATATTTT.

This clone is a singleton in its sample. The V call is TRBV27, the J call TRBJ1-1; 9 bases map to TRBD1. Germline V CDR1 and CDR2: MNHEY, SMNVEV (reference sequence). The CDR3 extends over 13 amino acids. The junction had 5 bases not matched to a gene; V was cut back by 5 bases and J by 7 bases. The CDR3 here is CASSARGQGEAFF. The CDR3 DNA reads TGTGCCAGCAGTGCCAGGGGACAGGGTGAAGCTTTCTTT.

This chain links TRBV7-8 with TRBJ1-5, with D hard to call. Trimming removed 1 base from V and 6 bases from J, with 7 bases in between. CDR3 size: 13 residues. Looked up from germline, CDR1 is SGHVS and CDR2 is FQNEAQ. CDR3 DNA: TGTGCCAGCAGCTTAGGTTTAGGTCAGCCCCAGCATTTT. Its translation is CASSLGLGQPQHF.

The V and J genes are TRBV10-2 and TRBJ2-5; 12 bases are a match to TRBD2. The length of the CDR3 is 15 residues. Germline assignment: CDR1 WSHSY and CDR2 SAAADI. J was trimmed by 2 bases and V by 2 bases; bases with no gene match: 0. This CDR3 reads CASSELAGGQETQYF. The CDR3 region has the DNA TGCGCCAGCAGTGAGCTAGCGGGGGGGCAAGAGACCCAGTACTTC.

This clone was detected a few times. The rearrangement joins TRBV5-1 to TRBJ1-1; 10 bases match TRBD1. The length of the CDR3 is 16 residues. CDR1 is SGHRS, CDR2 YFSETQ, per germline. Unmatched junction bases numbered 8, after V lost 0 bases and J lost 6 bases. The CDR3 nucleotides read TGCGCCAGCAGCTTGGCCTCTGGGACAGGGGCGGCTGAAGCTTTCTTT. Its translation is CASSLASGTGAAEAFF.

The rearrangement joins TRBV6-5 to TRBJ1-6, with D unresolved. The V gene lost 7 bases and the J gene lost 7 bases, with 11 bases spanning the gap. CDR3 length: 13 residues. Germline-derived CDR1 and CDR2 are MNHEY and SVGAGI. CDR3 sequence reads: CASKDGVNSPLHF. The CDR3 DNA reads TGTGCCAGCAAGGACGGGGTGAATTCACCCCTCCACTTT.

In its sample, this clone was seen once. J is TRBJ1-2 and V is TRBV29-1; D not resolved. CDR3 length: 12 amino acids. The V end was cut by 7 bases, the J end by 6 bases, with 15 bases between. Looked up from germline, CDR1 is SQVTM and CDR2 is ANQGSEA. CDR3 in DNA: TGCAGCGCCCTGGCCCGGACGGATGGCTACACCTTC. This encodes CSALARTDGYTF.

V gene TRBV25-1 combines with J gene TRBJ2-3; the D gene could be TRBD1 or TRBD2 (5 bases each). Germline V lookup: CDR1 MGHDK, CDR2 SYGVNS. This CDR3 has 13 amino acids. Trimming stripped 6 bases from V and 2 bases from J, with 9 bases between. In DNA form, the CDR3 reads TGTGCCAGCAGGGAGGACAACACAGATACGCAGTATTTT. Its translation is CASREDNTDTQYF.

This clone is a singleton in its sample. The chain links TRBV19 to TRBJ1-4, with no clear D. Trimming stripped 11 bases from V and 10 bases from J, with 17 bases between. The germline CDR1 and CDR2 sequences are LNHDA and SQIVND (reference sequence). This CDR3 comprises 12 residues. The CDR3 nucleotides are TGTGCCGCTCACAAGGCGAACGGAAAACTGTTTTTT. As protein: CAAHKANGKLFF.

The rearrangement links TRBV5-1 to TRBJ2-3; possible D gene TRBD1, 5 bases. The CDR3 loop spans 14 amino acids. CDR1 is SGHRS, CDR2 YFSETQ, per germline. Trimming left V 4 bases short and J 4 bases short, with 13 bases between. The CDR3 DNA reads TGCGCCAGCAGCACTCAGGGTGCCGCAGATACGCAGTATTTT. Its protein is CASSTQGAADTQYF.

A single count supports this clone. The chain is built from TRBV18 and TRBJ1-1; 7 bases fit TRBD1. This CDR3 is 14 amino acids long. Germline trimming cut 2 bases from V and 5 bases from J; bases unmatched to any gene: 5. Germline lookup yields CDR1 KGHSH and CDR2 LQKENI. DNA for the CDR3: TGTGCCAGCTCACCAAAATCGGGACAGACTGAAGCTTTCTTT. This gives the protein CASSPKSGQTEAFF.

The CDR3 DNA follows: TGCGCCAGTTCTGGAGGGGCCGCGAACACCGGGGAGCTGTTTTTT. Encoded protein: CASSGGAANTGELFF. The chain carries TRBV5-1 and TRBJ2-2; D might be TRBD2 (6 bases). The germline V and J ends were trimmed by 8 bases and 0 bases, with 14 bases remaining between them. Germline CDR1 and CDR2: SGHRS and YFSETQ. The CDR3 consists of 15 residues.

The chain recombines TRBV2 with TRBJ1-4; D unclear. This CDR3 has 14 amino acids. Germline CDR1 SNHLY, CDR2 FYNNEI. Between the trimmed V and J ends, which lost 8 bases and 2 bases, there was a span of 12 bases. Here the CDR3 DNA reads TGTGCCAGCCATCCCCGGGTTACTAATGAAAAACTGTTTTTT. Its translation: CASHPRVTNEKLFF.